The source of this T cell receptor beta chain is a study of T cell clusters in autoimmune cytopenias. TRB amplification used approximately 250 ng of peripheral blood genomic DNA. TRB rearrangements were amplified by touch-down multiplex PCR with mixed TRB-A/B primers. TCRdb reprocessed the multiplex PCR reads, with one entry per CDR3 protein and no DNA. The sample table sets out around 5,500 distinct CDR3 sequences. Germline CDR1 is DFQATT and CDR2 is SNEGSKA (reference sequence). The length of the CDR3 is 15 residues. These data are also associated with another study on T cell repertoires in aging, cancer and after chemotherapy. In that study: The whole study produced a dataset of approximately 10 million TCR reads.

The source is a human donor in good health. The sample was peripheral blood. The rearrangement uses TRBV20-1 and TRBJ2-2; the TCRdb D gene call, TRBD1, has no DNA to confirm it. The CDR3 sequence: CSARRGQGDTGELFF.